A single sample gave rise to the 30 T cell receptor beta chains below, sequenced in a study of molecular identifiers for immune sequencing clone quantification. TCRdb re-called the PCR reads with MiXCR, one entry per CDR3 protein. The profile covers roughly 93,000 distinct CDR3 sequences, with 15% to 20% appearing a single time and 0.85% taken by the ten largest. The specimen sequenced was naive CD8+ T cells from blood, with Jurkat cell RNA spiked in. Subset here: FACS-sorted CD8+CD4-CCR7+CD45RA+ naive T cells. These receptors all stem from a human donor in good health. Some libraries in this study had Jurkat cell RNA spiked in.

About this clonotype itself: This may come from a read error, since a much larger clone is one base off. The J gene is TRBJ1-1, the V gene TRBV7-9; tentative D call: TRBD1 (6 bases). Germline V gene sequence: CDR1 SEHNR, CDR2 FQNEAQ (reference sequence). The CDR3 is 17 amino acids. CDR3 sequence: CASSLSGEGGRRAEDFF. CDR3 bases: TGTGCCAGCAGCTTATCGGGGGAGGGGGGGCGCCGGGCTGAAGATTTCTTT.

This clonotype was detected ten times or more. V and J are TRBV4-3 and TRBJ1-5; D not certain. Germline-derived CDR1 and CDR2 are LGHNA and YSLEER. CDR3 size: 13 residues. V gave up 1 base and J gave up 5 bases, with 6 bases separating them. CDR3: CASSQVYDQPQHF. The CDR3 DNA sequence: TGCGCCAGCAGCCAAGTTTATGATCAGCCCCAGCATTTT.

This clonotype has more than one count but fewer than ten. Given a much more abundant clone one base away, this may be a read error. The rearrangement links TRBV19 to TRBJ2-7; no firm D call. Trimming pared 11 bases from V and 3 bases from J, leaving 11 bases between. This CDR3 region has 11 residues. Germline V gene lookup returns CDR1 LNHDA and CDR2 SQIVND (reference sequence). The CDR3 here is CARGDFYEQYF. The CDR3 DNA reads TGTGCCCGCGGTGACTTCTACGAGCAGTACTTC.

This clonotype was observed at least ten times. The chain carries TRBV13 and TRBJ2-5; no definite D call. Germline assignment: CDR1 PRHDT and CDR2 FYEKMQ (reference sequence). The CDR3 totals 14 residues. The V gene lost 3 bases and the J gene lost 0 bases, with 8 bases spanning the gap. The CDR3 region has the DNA TGTGCCAGCAGCTTCTTAGCTAACCAAGAGACCCAGTACTTC. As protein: CASSFLANQETQYF.

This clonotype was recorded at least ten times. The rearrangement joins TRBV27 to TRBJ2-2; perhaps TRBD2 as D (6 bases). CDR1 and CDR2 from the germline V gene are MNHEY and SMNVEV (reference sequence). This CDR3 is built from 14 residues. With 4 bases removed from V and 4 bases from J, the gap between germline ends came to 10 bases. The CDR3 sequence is CASSSGLTTGELFF. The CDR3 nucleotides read TGTGCCAGCAGTTCCGGACTAACCACCGGGGAGCTGTTTTTT.

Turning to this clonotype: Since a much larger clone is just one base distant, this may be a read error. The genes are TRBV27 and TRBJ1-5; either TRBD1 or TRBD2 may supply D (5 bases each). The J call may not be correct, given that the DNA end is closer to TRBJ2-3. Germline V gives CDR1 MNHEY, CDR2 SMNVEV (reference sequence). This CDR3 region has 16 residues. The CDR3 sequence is CASSLTGQGVDQPQYF. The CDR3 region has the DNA TGTGCCAGCAGTTTAACGGGTCAGGGAGTCGATCAGCCCCAGTATTTT.

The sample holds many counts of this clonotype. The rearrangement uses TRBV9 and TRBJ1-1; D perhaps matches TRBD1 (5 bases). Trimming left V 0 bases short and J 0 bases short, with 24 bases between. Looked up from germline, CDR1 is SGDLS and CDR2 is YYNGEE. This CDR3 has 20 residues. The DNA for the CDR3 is TGTGCCAGCAGCGTAGTCCCAAGGGAGGCAAGGGGATCCATGAACACTGAAGCTTTCTTT. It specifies CASSVVPREARGSMNTEAFF.

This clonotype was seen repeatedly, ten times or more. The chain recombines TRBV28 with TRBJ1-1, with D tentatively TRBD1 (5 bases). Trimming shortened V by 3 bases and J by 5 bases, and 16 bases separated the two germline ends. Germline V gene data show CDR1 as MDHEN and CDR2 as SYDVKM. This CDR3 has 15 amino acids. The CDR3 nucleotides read TGTGCCAGCAGTTTCCGTGGGGCGTTCGCAACTGAAGCTTTCTTT. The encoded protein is CASSFRGAFATEAFF. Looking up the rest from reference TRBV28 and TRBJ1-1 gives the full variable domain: DVKVTQSSRYLVKRTGEKVFLECVQDMDHENMFWYRQDPGLGLRLIYFSYDVKMKEKGDIPEGYSVSREKKERFSLILESASTNQTSMYLCASSFRGAFATEAFFGQGTRLTVV.

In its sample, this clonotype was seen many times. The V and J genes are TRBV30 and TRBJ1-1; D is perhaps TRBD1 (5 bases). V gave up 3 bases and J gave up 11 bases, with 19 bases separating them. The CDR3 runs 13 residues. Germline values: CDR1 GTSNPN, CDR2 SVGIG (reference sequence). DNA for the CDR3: TGTGCCTGGAGGCGTCAGGGCAATTTGAGGGCTTTCTTT. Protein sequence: CAWRRQGNLRAFF.

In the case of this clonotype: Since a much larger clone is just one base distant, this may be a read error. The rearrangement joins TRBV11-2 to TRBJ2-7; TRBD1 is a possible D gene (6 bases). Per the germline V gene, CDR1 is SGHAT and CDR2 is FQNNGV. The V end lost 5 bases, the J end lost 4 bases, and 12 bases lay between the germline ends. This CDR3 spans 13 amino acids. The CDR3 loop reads CASSQGTRYEQYF. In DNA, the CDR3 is TGTGCCAGCAGCCAAGGGACAAGGTACGAGCAGTACTTC.

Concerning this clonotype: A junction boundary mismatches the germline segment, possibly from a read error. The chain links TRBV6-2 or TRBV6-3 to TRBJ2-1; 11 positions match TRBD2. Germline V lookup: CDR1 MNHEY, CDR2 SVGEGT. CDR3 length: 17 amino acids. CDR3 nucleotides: TGTGCCAGCAGTTATCTAGCGGGGGGCCTCTCCTGCAATGAGCAGTTCTTC. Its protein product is CASSYLAGGLSCNEQFF.

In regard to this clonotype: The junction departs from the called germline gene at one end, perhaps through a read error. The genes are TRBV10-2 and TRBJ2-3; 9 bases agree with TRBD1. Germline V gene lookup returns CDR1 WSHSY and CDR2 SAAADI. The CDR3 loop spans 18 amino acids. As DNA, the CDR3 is TGCGCCAGTAGTGAGAGGCCGGGACAGGGACGGGGCACAGATACGCACTATTTT. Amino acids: CASSERPGQGRGTDTHYF.

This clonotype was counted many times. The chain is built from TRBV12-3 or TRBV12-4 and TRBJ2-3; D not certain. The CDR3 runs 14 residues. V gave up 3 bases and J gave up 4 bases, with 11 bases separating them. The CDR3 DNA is TGTGCCAGCAGTTTTTTAGGGCGCTCAGATACGCAGTATTTT. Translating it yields CASSFLGRSDTQYF.

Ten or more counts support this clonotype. In DNA, the CDR3 is TGTGCCAGCACCTGGACAGGGGGCCCCGAGCAGTACTTC. Translated, it gives CASTWTGGPEQYF. This chain connects TRBV6-2 or TRBV6-3 to TRBJ2-7; 11 bases match TRBD1. The CDR3 loop spans 13 amino acids. After removal of 7 bases from V and 6 bases from J, the junction contained 5 bases not matched to a gene. Germline values: CDR1 MNHEY, CDR2 SVGEGT.

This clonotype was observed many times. Written as DNA, the CDR3 is TGTGCTAGTGCCTTAGGGCCCCGGGACAACTACGAGCAGTACTTC. Its protein is CASALGPRDNYEQYF. The chain has TRBV12-5 and TRBJ2-7; weak D call: TRBD1 (6 bases). The V end lost 7 bases, the J end lost 3 bases, and 19 bases lay between the germline ends. This CDR3 has 15 residues. Germline V gives CDR1 LGHNT, CDR2 FRNRAP.

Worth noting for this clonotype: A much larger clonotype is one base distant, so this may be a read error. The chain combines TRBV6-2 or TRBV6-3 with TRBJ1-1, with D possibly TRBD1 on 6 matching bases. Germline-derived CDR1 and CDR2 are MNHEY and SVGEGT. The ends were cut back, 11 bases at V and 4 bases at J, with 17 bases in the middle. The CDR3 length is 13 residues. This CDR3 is CACTSTGTTEAFF. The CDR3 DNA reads TGTGCCTGCACATCAACAGGGACCACTGAAGCTTTCTTT.

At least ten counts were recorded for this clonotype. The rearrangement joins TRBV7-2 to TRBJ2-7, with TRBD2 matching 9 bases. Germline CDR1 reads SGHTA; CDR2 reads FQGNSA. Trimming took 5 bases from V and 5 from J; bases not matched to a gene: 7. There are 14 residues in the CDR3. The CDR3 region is CASSPTGTSHEQYF. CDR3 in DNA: TGTGCCAGCAGCCCAACCGGGACTAGCCACGAGCAGTACTTC.

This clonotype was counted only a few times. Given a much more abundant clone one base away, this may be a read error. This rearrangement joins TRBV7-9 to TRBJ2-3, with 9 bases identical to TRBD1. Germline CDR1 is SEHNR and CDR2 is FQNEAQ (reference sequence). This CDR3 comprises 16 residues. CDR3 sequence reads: CAGSLTRTGVTDTQYF. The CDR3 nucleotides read TGTGCCGGCAGCTTAACGAGGACAGGGGTGACAGATACGCAGTATTTT.

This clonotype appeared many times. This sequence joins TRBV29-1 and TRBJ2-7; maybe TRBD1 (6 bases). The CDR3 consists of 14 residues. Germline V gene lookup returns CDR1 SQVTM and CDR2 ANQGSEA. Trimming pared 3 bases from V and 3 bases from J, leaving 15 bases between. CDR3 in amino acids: CSVELQGRNYEQYF. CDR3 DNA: TGCAGCGTTGAGTTGCAGGGGCGGAACTACGAGCAGTACTTC.

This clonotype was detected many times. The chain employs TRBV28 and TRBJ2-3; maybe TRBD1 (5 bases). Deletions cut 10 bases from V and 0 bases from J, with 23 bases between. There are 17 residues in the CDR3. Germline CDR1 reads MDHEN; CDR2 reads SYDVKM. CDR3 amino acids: CATLTLPGLSSTDTQYF. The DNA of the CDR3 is TGTGCCACATTAACGCTTCCAGGGTTATCTAGCACAGATACGCAGTATTTT.

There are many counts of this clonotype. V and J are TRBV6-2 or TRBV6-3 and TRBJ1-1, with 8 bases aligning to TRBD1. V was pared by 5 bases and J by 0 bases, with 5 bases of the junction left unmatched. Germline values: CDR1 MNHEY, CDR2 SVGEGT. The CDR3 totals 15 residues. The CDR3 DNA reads TGTGCCAGCAGTGTCGACAGGGGAATGAACACTGAAGCTTTCTTT. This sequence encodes CASSVDRGMNTEAFF.

CDR3 coding DNA: TGTGCCGCCCGACAGGGGCAGAACACTGAAGCTTTCTTT. Amino acid sequence: CAARQGQNTEAFF. This chain joins TRBV24-1 and TRBJ1-1; 8 nucleotides align to TRBD1. Germline V lookup: CDR1 KGHDR, CDR2 SFDVKD. Losses at the gene ends were 12 bases for V and 1 base for J; bases not matched to a gene: 6. The CDR3 runs 13 residues.

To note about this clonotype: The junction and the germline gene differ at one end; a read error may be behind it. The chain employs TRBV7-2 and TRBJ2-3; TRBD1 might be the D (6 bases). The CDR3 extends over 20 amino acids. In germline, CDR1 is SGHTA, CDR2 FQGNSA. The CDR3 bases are TGTGCCACCCGAGAAGCTCACAGGGATTGGGTCGCAAATCCCACAGGTACGCAGTATTTT. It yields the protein CATREAHRDWVANPTGTQYF.

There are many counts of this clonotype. The CDR3 sequence is CASSLGEFSYEQYF. The CDR3 DNA is TGTGCCAGCAGCTTGGGGGAGTTCTCCTACGAGCAGTACTTC. The chain carries TRBV5-4 and TRBJ2-7; a weak D match, TRBD2 (5 bases). V was clipped by 0 bases and J by 0 bases, with 7 bases between them. Germline assignment: CDR1 SGHNT and CDR2 YYREEE (reference sequence). This CDR3 is built from 14 residues.

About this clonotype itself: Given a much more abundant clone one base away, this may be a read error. The CDR3 sequence: CATSDFNSPGELVF. In DNA form, the CDR3 reads TGTGCCACCAGTGATTTTAACTCTCCCGGGGAGCTGGTTTTT. V is TRBV24-1 and J is TRBJ2-2; D is possibly TRBD2 (5 bases). The CDR3 runs 14 residues. Germline V gene sequence: CDR1 KGHDR, CDR2 SFDVKD.

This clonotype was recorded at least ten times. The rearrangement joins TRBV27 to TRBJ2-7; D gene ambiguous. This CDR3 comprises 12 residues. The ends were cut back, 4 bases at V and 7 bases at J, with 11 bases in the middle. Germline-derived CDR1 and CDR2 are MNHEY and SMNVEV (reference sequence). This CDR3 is CASSSPTWEQYF. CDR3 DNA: TGTGCCAGCAGTTCCCCCACGTGGGAGCAGTACTTC.

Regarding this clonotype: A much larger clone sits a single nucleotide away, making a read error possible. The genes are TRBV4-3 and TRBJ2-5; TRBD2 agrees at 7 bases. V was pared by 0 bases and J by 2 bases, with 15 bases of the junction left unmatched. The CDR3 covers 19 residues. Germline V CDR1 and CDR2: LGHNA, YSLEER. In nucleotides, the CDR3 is TGCGCCAGCAGCCAAGACTCACTCTCCTTCCTGGGGGGGCAAGAGACCCAGTACTTC. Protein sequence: CASSQDSLSFLGGQETQYF.

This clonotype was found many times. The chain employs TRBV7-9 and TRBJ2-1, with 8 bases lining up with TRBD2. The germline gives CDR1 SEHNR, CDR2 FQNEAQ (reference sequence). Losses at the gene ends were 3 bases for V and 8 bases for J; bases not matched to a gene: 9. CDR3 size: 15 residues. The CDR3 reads CASSFPGTSTYEQFF. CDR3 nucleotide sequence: TGTGCCAGCAGCTTCCCCGGGACTAGTACTTATGAGCAGTTCTTC.

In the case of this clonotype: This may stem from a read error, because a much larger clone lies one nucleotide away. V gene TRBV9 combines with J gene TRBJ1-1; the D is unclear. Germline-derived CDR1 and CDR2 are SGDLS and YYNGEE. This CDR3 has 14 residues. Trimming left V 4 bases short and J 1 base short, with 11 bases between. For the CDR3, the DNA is TGTGCCAGCAGCCGACGGGGAACGAACACTGAAGCTTTCTTT. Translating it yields CASSRRGTNTEAFF.

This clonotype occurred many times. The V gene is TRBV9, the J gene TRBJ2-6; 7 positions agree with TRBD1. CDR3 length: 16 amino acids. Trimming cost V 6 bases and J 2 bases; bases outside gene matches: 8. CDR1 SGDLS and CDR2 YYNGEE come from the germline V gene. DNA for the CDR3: TGTGCCAGCAACGAGGGGGCCGAGGCTGGGGCCAACGTCCTGACTTTC. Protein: CASNEGAEAGANVLTF.